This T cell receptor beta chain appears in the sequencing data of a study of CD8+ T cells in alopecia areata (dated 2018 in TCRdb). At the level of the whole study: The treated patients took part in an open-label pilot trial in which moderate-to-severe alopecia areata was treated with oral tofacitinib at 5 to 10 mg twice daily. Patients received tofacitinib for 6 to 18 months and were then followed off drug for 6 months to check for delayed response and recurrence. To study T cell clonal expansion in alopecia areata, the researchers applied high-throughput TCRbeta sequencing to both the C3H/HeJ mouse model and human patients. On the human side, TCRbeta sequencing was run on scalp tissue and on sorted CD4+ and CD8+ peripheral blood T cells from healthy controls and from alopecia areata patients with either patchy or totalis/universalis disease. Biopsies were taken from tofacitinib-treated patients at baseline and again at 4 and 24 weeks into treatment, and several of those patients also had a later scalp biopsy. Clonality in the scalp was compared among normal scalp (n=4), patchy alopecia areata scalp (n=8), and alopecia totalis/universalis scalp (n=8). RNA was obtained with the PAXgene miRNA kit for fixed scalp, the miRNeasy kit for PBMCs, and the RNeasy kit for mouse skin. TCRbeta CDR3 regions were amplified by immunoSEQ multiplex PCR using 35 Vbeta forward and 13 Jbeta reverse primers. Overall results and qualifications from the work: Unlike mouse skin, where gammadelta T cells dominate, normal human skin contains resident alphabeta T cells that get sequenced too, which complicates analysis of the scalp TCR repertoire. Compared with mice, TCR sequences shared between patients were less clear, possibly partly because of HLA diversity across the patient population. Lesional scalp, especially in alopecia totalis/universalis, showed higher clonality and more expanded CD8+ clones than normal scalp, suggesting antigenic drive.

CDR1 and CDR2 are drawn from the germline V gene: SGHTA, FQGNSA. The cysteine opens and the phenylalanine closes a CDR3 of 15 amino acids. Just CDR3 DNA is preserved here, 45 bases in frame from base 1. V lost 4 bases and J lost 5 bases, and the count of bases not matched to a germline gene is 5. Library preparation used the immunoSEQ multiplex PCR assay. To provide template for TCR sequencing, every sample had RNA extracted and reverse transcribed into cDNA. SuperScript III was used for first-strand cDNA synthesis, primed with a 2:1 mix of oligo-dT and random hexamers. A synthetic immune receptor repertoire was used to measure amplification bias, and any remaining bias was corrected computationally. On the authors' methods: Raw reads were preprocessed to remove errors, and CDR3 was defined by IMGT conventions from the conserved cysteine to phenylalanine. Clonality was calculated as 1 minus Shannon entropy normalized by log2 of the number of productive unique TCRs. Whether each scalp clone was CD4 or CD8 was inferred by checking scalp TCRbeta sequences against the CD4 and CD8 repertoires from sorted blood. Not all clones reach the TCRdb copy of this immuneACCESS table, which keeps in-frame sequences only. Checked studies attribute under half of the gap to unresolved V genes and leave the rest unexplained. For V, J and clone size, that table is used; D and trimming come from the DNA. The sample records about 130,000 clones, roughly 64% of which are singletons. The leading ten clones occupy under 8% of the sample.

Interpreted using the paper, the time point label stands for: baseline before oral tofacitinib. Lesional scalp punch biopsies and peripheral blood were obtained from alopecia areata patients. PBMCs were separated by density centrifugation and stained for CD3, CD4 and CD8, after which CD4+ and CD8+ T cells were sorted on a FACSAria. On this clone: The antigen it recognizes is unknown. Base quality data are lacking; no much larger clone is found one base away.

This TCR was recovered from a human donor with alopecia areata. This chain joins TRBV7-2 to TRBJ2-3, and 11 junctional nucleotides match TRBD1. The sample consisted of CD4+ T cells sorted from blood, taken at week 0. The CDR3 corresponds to CASSSAGQGGDTQYF. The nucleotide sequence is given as TGTGCCAGCAGCTCCGCGGGACAGGGGGGAGATACGCAGTATTTT. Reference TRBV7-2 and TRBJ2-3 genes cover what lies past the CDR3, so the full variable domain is GAGVSQSPSNKVTEKGKDVELRCDPISGHTALYWYRQSLGQGLEFLIYFQGNSAPDKSGLPSDRFSAERTGGSVSTLTIQRTQQEDSAVYLCASSSAGQGGDTQYFGPGTRLTVL.